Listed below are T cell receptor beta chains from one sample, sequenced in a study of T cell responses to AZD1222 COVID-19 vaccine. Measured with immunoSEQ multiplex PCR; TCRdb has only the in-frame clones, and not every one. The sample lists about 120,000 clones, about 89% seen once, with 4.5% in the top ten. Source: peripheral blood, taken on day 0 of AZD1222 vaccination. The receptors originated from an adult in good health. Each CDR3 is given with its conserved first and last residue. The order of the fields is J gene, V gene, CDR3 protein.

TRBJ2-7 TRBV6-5 CASSPAYEQYF
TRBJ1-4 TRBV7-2 CASSSSGTTNEKLFF
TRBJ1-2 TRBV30 CALSIFNYGYTF
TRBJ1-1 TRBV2 CASINPGVGTEAFF
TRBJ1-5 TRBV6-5 CASSPGRGVQPQHF
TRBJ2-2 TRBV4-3 CASSQVEGRDTGELFF
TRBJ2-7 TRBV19 CASSIADRGAYEQYF
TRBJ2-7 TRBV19 CASSMTGPSYEQYF
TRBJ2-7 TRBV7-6 CASSLGGLVYEQYF
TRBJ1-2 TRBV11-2 CASSPPESFYGYTF